This T cell receptor beta chain came from a study of T cells in Graves' hyperthyroidism and ophthalmopathy. Trimming cost V 2 bases and J 0 bases; bases outside gene matches: 10. Germline CDR1 and CDR2: SEHNR and FQNEAQ (reference sequence). The CDR3 is 18 amino acids. There were TCR beta CDR3 regions amplified from RNA transcripts. The HTBI primer set drove a first-round RT-PCR of the TCR CDR3. Each CDR3 protein gets one entry after TCRdb re-called the multiplex PCR reads with MiXCR. The sample shows more than 300,000 distinct CDR3 sequences, about 14% of them seen only once. Ophthalmopathy cases met thresholds of Clinical Activity Score at least 3, NOSPECS grade at least 4 and duration under 3 months. This clonotype showed up many times.

The sample consisted of blood. This chain uses TRBV7-9 with TRBJ2-1; 7 bases align to TRBD1. The receptor's source is a woman in her 30s with Graves' ophthalmopathy. CDR3 amino acids: CASSLLEGAQSSYNEQFF. CDR3 nucleotides: TGTGCCAGCAGCTTACTCGAGGGGGCTCAGAGCTCCTACAATGAGCAGTTCTTC.